This is a list of T cell receptor beta chains from one sample in a study of blood T cell repertoires in COVID-19. Libraries were prepared by immunoSEQ multiplex PCR; TCRdb keeps only in-frame clonotypes and omits some of them. Of some 170,000 clones listed, around 76% are singletons. Sequencing was performed on peripheral blood. These receptors all come from a woman aged 65 to 85 with acute or convalescent COVID-19. Both conserved end residues are part of each CDR3. A D gene is named only where the DNA matches it firmly. Not every row has a clone size; where given, it reads once, few, many or a size class.

v_call	clone_size	d_call	cdr3_length	j_call	cdr3_nt	cdr3_aa
TRBV12-3/TRBV12-4	.	TRBD1	13	TRBJ1-2	TGTGCCAGCAGGGAGACAGGGATGGAAGGCTACACCTTC	CASRETGMEGYTF
TRBV7-2	.	TRBD2	14	TRBJ2-5	TGTGCCAGCAGCCGTAGCGGGAAAAAAGAGACCCAGTACTTC	CASSRSGKKETQYF
TRBV27	.	.	13	TRBJ2-7	TGTGCCAGCAGTTTCCCGAGCTCCTACGAGCAGTACTTC	CASSFPSSYEQYF
TRBV18	few	TRBD1	18	TRBJ2-1	TGTGCCAGCTCCTCCAATCAGCCGGGACAGGGGATGGGCAATGAGCAGTTCTTC	CASSSNQPGQGMGNEQFF
TRBV19	.	TRBD1	15	TRBJ1-6	TGTGCCAGTAGTATGCCCGGACAGGGTTTATCACCCCTCCACTTT	CASSMPGQGLSPLHF
TRBV21-1	.	.	12	TRBJ1-1	TGTGCCAGCAGCAAAGGCCAGGATGAAGCTTTCTTT	CASSKGQDEAFF
TRBV7-9	.	TRBD1	15	TRBJ1-5	TGTGCCAGCAGCCAAACAGGGGAGGTCAATCAGCCCCAGCATTTT	CASSQTGEVNQPQHF
TRBV5-6	few	.	18	TRBJ2-6	TGTGCCAGCAGCTTTGTCAGGTACCTCCACTCTGGGGCCAACGTCCTGACTTTC	CASSFVRYLHSGANVLTF
TRBV27	.	.	14	TRBJ1-6	TGTGCCACCTCCCGGGAAGGGCCCCCCTCACCCCTCCACTTT	CATSREGPPSPLHF
TRBV10-3	.	.	15	TRBJ2-7	TGTGCCATCAGTGAGTCGCCAGGGGCTGGGTACGAGCAGTACTTC	CAISESPGAGYEQYF
TRBV6-5	.	.	15	TRBJ1-4	TGTGCCAGCAGTCCCCGACAGGCCTTTAATGAAAAACTGTTTTTT	CASSPRQAFNEKLFF
TRBV6-6	.	TRBD1	14	TRBJ2-7	TGTGCCAGCAGCCGACAGGGGATCGGTTTGGAGCAGTACTTC	CASSRQGIGLEQYF
TRBV18	.	.	12	TRBJ1-5	TGTGCCAGCTCACTTCGGAATCAGCCCCAGCATTTT	CASSLRNQPQHF
TRBV20-1	.	TRBD1	16	TRBJ1-5	TGCAGTGCTAGTCGCTTTAGGGGACAGGGCAATCAGCCCCAGCATTTT	CSASRFRGQGNQPQHF
TRBV28	.	.	14	TRBJ1-2	TGTGCCAGCAGTTCGGCGGGGGCAGAGGGTGGCTACACCTTC	CASSSAGAEGGYTF
TRBV7-2	.	TRBD1	15	TRBJ1-2	TGTGCCAGCAGCTCGGGACAGGGTGACGTGGATGGCTACACCTTC	CASSSGQGDVDGYTF
TRBV7-9	.	TRBD2	13	TRBJ2-7	TGTGCCAGCAGCTCGGGGAGGGGTTACGAGCAGTACTTC	CASSSGRGYEQYF
TRBV6-2/TRBV6-3	.	.	18	TRBJ1-2	TGTGCCAGCAGTTCTCCCCCGGGACTCCGGTCAGCTAACTATGGCTACACCTTC	CASSSPPGLRSANYGYTF
TRBV11-2	.	TRBD1	15	TRBJ2-3	TGTGCCAGCAGTAGGGACAGGGACGCTCCAGATACGCAGTATTTT	CASSRDRDAPDTQYF
TRBV5-6	.	.	15	TRBJ2-7	TGTGCCAGCAATCCTACAGGGATCCGCTCCTACGAGCAGTACTTC	CASNPTGIRSYEQYF
TRBV30	.	.	14	TRBJ1-5	TGTGCCTGGAGTCCGGGACTGGGCAATCAGCCCCAGCATTTT	CAWSPGLGNQPQHF
TRBV5-5	.	.	17	TRBJ2-7	TGTGCCAGCAGCTGGGGGACCGGGACACCCCTTACCTACGAGCAGTACTTC	CASSWGTGTPLTYEQYF
TRBV6-2/TRBV6-3	few	.	13	TRBJ2-3	TGTGCCAGCAGACCTTCAGGGGCAGATACGCAGTATTTT	CASRPSGADTQYF
TRBV19	.	.	12	TRBJ2-5	TGTGCCAGTAGTCCAGGGCAAGAGACCCAGTACTTC	CASSPGQETQYF
TRBV7-2	.	.	17	TRBJ1-5	TGTGCCAGCAGCTTAGCCCCTCTGACAGGTGGGGTTCAGCCCCAGCATTTT	CASSLAPLTGGVQPQHF
TRBV7-2	.	.	17	TRBJ1-2	TGTGCCAGCAGCTTAAACAGTCCTCTCGAATATGGCTATGGCTACACCTTC	CASSLNSPLEYGYGYTF
TRBV7-2	.	TRBD1	16	TRBJ1-6	TGTGCCAGCAGCCACAGGGGCCTCTCCTATAATTCACCCCTCCACTTT	CASSHRGLSYNSPLHF
TRBV27	once	.	13	TRBJ2-7	TGTGCCAGCAGTTTAAAGCTCTCCTACGAGCAGTACTTC	CASSLKLSYEQYF
TRBV7-9	.	TRBD1	15	TRBJ2-1	TGTGCCAGCAGCTTAGCCGGGACAGGGGACAATGAGCAGTTCTTC	CASSLAGTGDNEQFF
TRBV7-9	few	TRBD1	13	TRBJ1-2	TGTGCCAGCAGCTTAAGACAGGGGGATGGCTACACCTTC	CASSLRQGDGYTF
TRBV6-5	.	TRBD1	13	TRBJ1-2	TGTGCCAGCAGCAGGACAGGGCACTATGACTACACCTTC	CASSRTGHYDYTF
TRBV6-5	few	.	14	TRBJ1-5	TGTGCCAGCATGAGGGATTATAGCAATCAGCCCCAGCATTTT	CASMRDYSNQPQHF
TRBV9	.	TRBD1	14	TRBJ1-2	TGTGCCAGCAGCGCCCAGACAGGGTGGGATGGCTACACCTTC	CASSAQTGWDGYTF
TRBV7-9	.	.	14	TRBJ2-1	TGTGCCACCCCTCACTCAGGAGGATCGAATGAGCAGTTCTTC	CATPHSGGSNEQFF
TRBV12-3/TRBV12-4	.	.	12	TRBJ1-6	TGTGCCAGCAGTTCGGTTTATTCACCCCTCCACTTT	CASSSVYSPLHF
TRBV5-1	.	TRBD2	16	TRBJ2-3	TGCGCCAGCAGCTTGGGGACTAGCAGTCGCACAGATACGCAGTATTTT	CASSLGTSSRTDTQYF
TRBV3-1/TRBV3-2	.	TRBD1	17	TRBJ1-2	TGTGCCAGCAGCCAAGTAGGGACAGGGCTGGGGAGCTATGGCTACACCTTC	CASSQVGTGLGSYGYTF
TRBV28	.	TRBD1	15	TRBJ1-6	TGTGCCAGCAGGACACCGGGACAGAACTATTCACCCCTCCACTTT	CASRTPGQNYSPLHF
TRBV5-1	.	TRBD1	16	TRBJ2-6	TGCGCCAGCAGCCTTCGACAGGGCTCTGGGGCCAACGTCCTGACTTTC	CASSLRQGSGANVLTF
TRBV7-2	.	.	15	TRBJ1-4	TGTGCCAGCAGCTTAGACACAGGGATAAATGAAAAACTGTTTTTT	CASSLDTGINEKLFF
TRBV27	.	.	15	TRBJ2-5	TGTGCCAGCATGATGGGGCTTAACAGGGTGGAGACCCAGTACTTC	CASMMGLNRVETQYF
TRBV12-3/TRBV12-4	.	TRBD1	13	TRBJ1-4	TGTGCCAGCCTTGGACAGGGGACCGAAAAACTGTTTTTT	CASLGQGTEKLFF
TRBV11-2	.	TRBD1	16	TRBJ1-1	TGTGCCAGCAGCCGGGACAGGGGGACCCCGAACACTGAAGCTTTCTTT	CASSRDRGTPNTEAFF
TRBV3-1/TRBV3-2	.	TRBD1	16	TRBJ2-4	TGTGCCAGCAGCACGGGGACAGCGCTAGCCAAAAACATTCAGTACTTC	CASSTGTALAKNIQYF
TRBV5-5	.	.	15	TRBJ1-2	TGTGCCAGCAGCGACGGGACACCCAGAGGCTATGGCTACACCTTC	CASSDGTPRGYGYTF
TRBV29-1	.	.	12	TRBJ2-1	TGCAGCGTTGTGGGGCAGTACAATGAGCAGTTCTTC	CSVVGQYNEQFF
TRBV4-3	.	.	17	TRBJ1-3	TGCGCCAGCAGCCAAGATAGTCCGGACACCACTGGAAACACCATATATTTT	CASSQDSPDTTGNTIYF
TRBV5-1	.	.	15	TRBJ2-1	TGCGCCAGCAGCTACCAGGGGGGCTCCTACAATGAGCAGTTCTTC	CASSYQGGSYNEQFF
TRBV2	.	TRBD2	13	TRBJ2-5	TGTGCCAGTATCCTAGCGGGGGGAGAGACCCAGTACTTC	CASILAGGETQYF
TRBV24-1	few	.	14	TRBJ2-1	TGTGCCACCAGTGACAGGGGCGCCTACAATGAGCAGTTCTTC	CATSDRGAYNEQFF
TRBV6-6	.	.	13	TRBJ1-1	TGTGCCAGCAGCCAGGGTTGGAACACTGAAGCTTTCTTT	CASSQGWNTEAFF
TRBV19	.	TRBD2	16	TRBJ2-5	TGTGCCAGTAGTGATAACGGACTAGCGGAACAAGAGACCCAGTACTTC	CASSDNGLAEQETQYF
TRBV5-1	.	TRBD2	16	TRBJ2-1	TGCGCCAGCAGCTTGGGTAGCGGGGGGGTAATACATGAGCAGTTCTTC	CASSLGSGGVIHEQFF
TRBV9	.	TRBD2	18	TRBJ2-5	TGTGCCAGCAGCCCCCCGGGACTAGCGGGGGGGGTTCAAGAGACCCAGTACTTC	CASSPPGLAGGVQETQYF